Here is one T cell receptor (beta chain) with its context. Its antigen is unknown. The data were produced by immunoSEQ multiplex PCR, yet TCRdb's version contains in-frame clones alone and is incomplete. There are 70,000 to 100,000 clones in the sample; about nine tenths occur only once, and roughly 2.1% lies in the top ten. These data originate in a study of OX40 agonist ivuxolimab in advanced cancers. Background on the study: Patients enrolled in dose escalation were diagnosed with hepatocellular carcinoma, melanoma, renal cell or head and neck cancer. Study-level points and caveats: Antigen specificity remained undetermined for the expanded peripheral T cells.

Between the trimmed V and J ends, which lost 5 bases and 1 base, there was a span of 5 bases. CDR1 MDHEN and CDR2 SYDVKM come from the germline V gene. The CDR3 runs to 12 residues. The clonotype comes from an adult with an advanced solid tumor such as melanoma, head and neck, liver or kidney cancer. The specimen was CD4+ or CD8+ T cells sorted from blood, collected in a trial of the OX40 agonist ivuxolimab. The chain is built from TRBV28 and TRBJ1-1, with unresolved D. The CDR3 nucleotides are TGTGCCAGCAGTACACGGAACACTGAAGCTTTCTTT. Protein product: CASSTRNTEAFF.